This section outlines one T cell receptor (beta chain) sequence together with its context. Germline V gives CDR1 SGHRS, CDR2 YFSETQ. The ends were cut back, 2 bases at V and 5 bases at J, with 10 bases in the middle. This CDR3 comprises 13 residues. The data stem from a study of blood T cell repertoires in COVID-19. Study-wide context: The origin of the acute and convalescent COVID-19 samples was the United States, Italy and Spain. In each case, the material was cDNA or gDNA derived from T cells, B-cell-depleted T cells, or PBMCs.

As handled by the study authors: Scientists estimated how many nucleated cells there were by amplifying reference gene primers. Clones were read by immunoSEQ multiplex PCR, and TCRdb kept only the in-frame ones, dropping some. The V and J calls and clone size were taken over from that table, and D and trimming were inferred from the DNA. This sample has around 160,000 clones, with 75% to 90% found just once. The sequenced sample consisted of PBMCs or T cells enriched from blood (not recorded which). The chain carries TRBV5-1 and TRBJ2-5, with a weak D call TRBD1 (6 bases). The source is a woman in her sixties who had recovered from COVID-19. The CDR3 reads CASSLGTPETQYF. Here the CDR3 DNA reads TGCGCCAGCAGCTTAGGGACACCCGAGACCCAGTACTTC.